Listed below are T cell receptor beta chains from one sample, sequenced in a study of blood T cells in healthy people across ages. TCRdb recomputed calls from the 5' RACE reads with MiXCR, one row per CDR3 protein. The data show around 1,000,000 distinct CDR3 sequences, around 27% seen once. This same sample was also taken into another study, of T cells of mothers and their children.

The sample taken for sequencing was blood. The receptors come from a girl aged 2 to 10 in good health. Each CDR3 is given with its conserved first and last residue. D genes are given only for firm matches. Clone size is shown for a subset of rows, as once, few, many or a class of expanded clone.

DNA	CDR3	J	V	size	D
TGCAGCGTTGAAGTAGGGAGGCCGGGCCAGCAGTACTTC	CSVEVGRPGQQYF	TRBJ2-7	TRBV29-1	NA	NA
TGTGCCAGCAGCGTTTCGCAGGGGATGAATGAGCAGTTCTTC	CASSVSQGMNEQFF	TRBJ2-1	TRBV9	NA	NA
TGCAGCGTTGAGGGGCTAGCGGGGGGAAATGAGCAGTTCTTC	CSVEGLAGGNEQFF	TRBJ2-1	TRBV29-1	few	TRBD2
TGTGCCAGCAGCCTAGTAGAATGGAATGAGCAGTTCTTC	CASSLVEWNEQFF	TRBJ2-1	TRBV14	few	NA
TGTGCCAGCAGCCCTGCGACGGATTTCTTTAATGGCTACACCTTC	CASSPATDFFNGYTF	TRBJ1-2	TRBV7-9	few	NA
TGTGCCAGCAAGCGGACTAGCGGGATGAATGAGCAGTTCTTC	CASKRTSGMNEQFF	TRBJ2-1	TRBV2	NA	TRBD2
TGTGCCAGCAGCCAAGATGGCGGGGCTGCACTCGGAGCTTTCTTT	CASSQDGGAALGAFF	TRBJ1-1	TRBV3-1	NA	NA
TGTGCCATCAGTGAGACAGGGCCCGAGCAGTACTTC	CAISETGPEQYF	TRBJ2-7	TRBV10-3	NA	NA
TGCAGCGCCCCCGCGGCAGGGGGGGACCAAGAGACCCAGTACTTC	CSAPAAGGDQETQYF	TRBJ2-5	TRBV29-1	NA	NA
TGTGCCAGCAGCCTCACAGGGGGTTTTAATGAAAAACTGTTTTTT	CASSLTGGFNEKLFF	TRBJ1-4	TRBV7-3	few	TRBD1
TGCGCCAGCAGCCAAATAATTAGCCGGGAGCAGTTCTTC	CASSQIISREQFF	TRBJ2-1	TRBV4-3	NA	NA
TGCGCCAGCAGCTTGGAAGTCTTTAGCGGGGAAGGTCCGGGACAAGATACGCAGTATTTT	CASSLEVFSGEGPGQDTQYF	TRBJ2-3	TRBV5-1	NA	TRBD2
TGCGGTGCTTTATTCTTACAGGGACCGGGAGAGGGAGAGACCCAGTACTTC	CGALFLQGPGEGETQYF	TRBJ2-5	TRBV20-1	few	NA
TGTGCCAGCAGCGTAGCAGCGGGAGAGGTCTACGAGCAGTACTTC	CASSVAAGEVYEQYF	TRBJ2-7	TRBV9	few	TRBD2
TGTGCCAGCAGCCCCTATCCAGAGACCCAGTACTTC	CASSPYPETQYF	TRBJ2-5	TRBV14	NA	NA
TGTGCCAGCAGCCAAGAACTAGCGGGAGCATCGTATGAGCAGTTCTTC	CASSQELAGASYEQFF	TRBJ2-1	TRBV3-1	few	TRBD2
TGTGCCACCAGTGACGCTACGGCAGGGTTCCATGAGCAGTTCTTC	CATSDATAGFHEQFF	TRBJ2-1	TRBV24-1	NA	NA